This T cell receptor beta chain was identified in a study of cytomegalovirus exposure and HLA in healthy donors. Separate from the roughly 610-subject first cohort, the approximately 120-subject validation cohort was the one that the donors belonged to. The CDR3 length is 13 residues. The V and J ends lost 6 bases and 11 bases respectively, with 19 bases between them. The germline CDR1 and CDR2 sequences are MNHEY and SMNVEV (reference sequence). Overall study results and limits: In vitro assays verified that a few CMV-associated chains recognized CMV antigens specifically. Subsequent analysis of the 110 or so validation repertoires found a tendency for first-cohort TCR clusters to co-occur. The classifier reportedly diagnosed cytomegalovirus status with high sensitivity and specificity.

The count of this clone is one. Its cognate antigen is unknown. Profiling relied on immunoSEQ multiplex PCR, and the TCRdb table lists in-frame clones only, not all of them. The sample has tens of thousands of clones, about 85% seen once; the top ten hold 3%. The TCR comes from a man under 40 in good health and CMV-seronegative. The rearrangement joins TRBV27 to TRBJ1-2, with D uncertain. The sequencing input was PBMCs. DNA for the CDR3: TGTGCCAGCAGGCCTTTGGGGAGGGAGATTTACACCTTC. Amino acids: CASRPLGREIYTF.